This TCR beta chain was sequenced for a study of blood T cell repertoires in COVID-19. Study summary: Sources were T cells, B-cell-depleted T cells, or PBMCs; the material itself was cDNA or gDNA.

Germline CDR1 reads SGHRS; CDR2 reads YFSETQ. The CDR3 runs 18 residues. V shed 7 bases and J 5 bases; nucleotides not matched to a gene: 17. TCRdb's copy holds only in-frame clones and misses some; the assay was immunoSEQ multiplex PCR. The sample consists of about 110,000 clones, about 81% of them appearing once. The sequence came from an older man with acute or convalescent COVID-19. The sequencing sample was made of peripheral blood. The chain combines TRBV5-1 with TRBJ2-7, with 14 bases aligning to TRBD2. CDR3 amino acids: CASSRTGTSGRRTDEQYF. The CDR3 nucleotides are TGCGCCAGCTCTAGGACCGGGACTAGCGGGAGACGTACCGACGAGCAGTACTTC.